Sequencing of this T cell receptor (beta chain) was carried out in a study of cytomegalovirus exposure and HLA in healthy donors. Overall study findings and caveats: In a later analysis, several top co-occurrence clusters appeared linked to parvovirus B19, influenza, CMV and Epstein-Barr virus. Reports described diagnosis of cytomegalovirus status by the classifier as highly specific and sensitive. The study listed 164 cytomegalovirus-associated TCR beta chains.

Germline values: CDR1 SGHRS, CDR2 YFSETQ. CDR3 length: 16 residues. With 6 bases clipped from V and 4 bases from J, the junction kept 8 bases outside the gene matches. The PCR used 60 Vbeta and 13 Jbeta primers. Profiling relied on immunoSEQ multiplex PCR, and the TCRdb table lists in-frame clones only, not all of them. The sample has hundreds of thousands of clones; nearly 80% are singletons. This clone was found a few times. Antigen specificity is unknown. The sample consisted of PBMCs. The sequence was obtained from a male donor in good health and CMV-seronegative. The genes are TRBV5-1 and TRBJ2-3; TRBD2 aligns across 13 bases. CDR3 nucleotides: TGCGCCAGCACCAACGAAGGACTAGCGGGAGCAGATACGCAGTATTTT. As protein: CASTNEGLAGADTQYF.